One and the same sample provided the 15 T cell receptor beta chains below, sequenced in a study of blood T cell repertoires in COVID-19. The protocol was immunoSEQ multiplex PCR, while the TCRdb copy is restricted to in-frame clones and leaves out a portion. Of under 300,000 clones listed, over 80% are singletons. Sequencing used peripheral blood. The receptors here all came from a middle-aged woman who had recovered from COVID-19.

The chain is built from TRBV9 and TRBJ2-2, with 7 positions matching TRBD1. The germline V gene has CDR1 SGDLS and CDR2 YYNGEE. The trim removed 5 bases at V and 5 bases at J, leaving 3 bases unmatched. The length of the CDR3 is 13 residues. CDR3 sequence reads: CASRPTGTGELFF. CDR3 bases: TGTGCCAGCAGGCCGACAGGGACCGGGGAGCTGTTTTTT. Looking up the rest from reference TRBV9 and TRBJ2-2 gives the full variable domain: DSGVTQTPKHLITATGQRVTLRCSPRSGDLSVYWYQQSLDQGLQFLIQYYNGEERAKGNILERFSAQQFPDLHSELNLSSLELGDSALYFCASRPTGTGELFFGEGSRLTVL.

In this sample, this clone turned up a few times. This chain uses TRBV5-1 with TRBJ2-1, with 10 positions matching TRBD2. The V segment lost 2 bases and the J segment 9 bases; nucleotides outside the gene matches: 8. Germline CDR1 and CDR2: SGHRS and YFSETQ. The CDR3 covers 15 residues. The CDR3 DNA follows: TGCGCCAGCAGCTTAGAAACTAGCGGGACTGGTGAGCAGTTCTTC. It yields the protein CASSLETSGTGEQFF. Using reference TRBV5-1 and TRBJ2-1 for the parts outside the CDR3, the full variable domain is KAGVTQTPRYLIKTRGQQVTLSCSPISGHRSVSWYQQTPGQGLQFLFEYFSETQRNKGNFPGRFSGRQFSNSRSEMNVSTLELGDSALYLCASSLETSGTGEQFFGPGTRLTVL.

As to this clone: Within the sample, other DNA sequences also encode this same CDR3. The CDR3 coding sequence is TGTGCCAGCTCACCGGGCCAGAACAATCAGCCCCAGCATTTT. It encodes CASSPGQNNQPQHF. The chain has TRBV18 and TRBJ1-5; D gene unclear. The V gene lost 3 bases and the J gene lost 3 bases, with 9 bases spanning the gap. CDR1 and CDR2 (germline): KGHSH, LQKENI. The CDR3 is made up of 14 amino acids.

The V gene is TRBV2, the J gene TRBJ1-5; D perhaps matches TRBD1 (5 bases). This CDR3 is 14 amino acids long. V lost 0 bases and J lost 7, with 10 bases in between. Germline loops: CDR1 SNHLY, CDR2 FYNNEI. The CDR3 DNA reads TGTGCCAGCAGTGAAGCGCTTCGGGGGCAGCCCCAGCATTTT. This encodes CASSEALRGQPQHF.

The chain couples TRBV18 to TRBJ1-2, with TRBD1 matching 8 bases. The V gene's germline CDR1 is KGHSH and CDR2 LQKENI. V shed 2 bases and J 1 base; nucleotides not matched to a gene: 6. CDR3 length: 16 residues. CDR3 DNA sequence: TGTGCCAGCTCACCATGGGACAGGACTGATAACTATGGCTACACCTTC. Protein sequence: CASSPWDRTDNYGYTF.

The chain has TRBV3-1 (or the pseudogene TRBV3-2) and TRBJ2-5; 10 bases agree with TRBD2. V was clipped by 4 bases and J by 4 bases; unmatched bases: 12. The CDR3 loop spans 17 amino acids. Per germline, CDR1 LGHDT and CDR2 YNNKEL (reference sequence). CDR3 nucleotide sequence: TGTGCCAGCAGCCCGAGCGGGGGGGCCGTCAAGAGAGAGACCCAGTACTTC. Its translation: CASSPSGGAVKRETQYF.

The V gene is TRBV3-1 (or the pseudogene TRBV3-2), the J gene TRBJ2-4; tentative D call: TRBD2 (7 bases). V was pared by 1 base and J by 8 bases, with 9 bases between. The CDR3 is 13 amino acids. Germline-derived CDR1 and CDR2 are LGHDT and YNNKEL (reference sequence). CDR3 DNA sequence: TGTGCCAGCAGCCAAGTAGGGGGGGACATTCAGTACTTC. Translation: CASSQVGGDIQYF.

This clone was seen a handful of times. For the CDR3, the DNA is TGTGCCAGCAGCTTAGTCTCAGGGGATGAAAAACTGTTTTTT. This gives the protein CASSLVSGDEKLFF. The V gene is TRBV11-2, the J gene TRBJ1-4, with D perhaps TRBD1 (6 bases). The germline CDR1 and CDR2 sequences are SGHAT and FQNNGV. Trimming pared 1 base from V and 6 bases from J, leaving 9 bases between. This CDR3 is 14 amino acids long. The variable domain in full, with the rest retrieved from reference TRBV11-2 and TRBJ1-4, is EAGVAQSPRYKIIEKRQSVAFWCNPISGHATLYWYQQILGQGPKLLIQFQNNGVVDDSQLPKDRFSAERLKGVDSTLKIQPAKLEDSAVYLCASSLVSGDEKLFFGSGTQLSVL.

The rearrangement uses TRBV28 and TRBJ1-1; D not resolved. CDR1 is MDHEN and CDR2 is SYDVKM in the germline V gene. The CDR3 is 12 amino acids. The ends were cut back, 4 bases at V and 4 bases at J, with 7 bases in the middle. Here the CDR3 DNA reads TGTGCCAGCAGTTATTTGAGCACTGAAGCTTTCTTT. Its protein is CASSYLSTEAFF. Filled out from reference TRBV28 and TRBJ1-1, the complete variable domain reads DVKVTQSSRYLVKRTGEKVFLECVQDMDHENMFWYRQDPGLGLRLIYFSYDVKMKEKGDIPEGYSVSREKKERFSLILESASTNQTSMYLCASSYLSTEAFFGQGTRLTVV.

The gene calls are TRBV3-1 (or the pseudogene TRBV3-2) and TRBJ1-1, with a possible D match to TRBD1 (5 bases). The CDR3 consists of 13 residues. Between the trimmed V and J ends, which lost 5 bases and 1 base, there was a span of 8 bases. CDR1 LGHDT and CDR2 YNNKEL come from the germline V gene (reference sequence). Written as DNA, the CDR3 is TGTGCCAGCAGCATTCAGGGGAACACTGAAGCTTTCTTT. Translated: CASSIQGNTEAFF.

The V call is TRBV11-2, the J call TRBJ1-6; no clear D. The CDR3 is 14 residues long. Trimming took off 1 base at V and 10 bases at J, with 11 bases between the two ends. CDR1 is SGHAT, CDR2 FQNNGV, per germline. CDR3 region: CASSLGGRRSPLHF. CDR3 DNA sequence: TGTGCCAGCAGCTTAGGAGGGAGACGGTCACCCCTCCACTTT.

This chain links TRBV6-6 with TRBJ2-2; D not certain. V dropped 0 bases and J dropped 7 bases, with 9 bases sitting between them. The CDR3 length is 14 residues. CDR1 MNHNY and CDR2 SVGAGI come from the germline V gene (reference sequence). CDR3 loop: CASSYSPLYGELFF. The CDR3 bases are TGTGCCAGCAGTTACTCCCCTCTATACGGGGAGCTGTTTTTT.

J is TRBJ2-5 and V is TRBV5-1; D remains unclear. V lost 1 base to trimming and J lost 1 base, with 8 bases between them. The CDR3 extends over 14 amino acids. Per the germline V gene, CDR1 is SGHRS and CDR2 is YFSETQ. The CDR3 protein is CASSLFNSQETQYF. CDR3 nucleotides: TGCGCCAGCAGCTTGTTTAACAGCCAAGAGACCCAGTACTTC.

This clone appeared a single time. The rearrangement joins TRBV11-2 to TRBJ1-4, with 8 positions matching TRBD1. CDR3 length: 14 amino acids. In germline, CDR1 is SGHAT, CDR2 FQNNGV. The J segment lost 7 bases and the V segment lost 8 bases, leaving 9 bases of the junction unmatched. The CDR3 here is CASGDRGKGEKLFF. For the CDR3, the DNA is TGTGCCAGCGGCGACAGGGGCAAGGGTGAAAAACTGTTTTTT.

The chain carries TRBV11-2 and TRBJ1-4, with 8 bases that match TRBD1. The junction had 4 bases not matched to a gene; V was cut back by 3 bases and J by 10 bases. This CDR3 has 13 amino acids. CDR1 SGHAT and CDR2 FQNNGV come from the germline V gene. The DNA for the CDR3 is TGTGCCAGCAGCTTGCACAGGGGGGGAAAACTGTTTTTT. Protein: CASSLHRGGKLFF.